The 18 T cell receptor beta chains reported below all come from one sample, sequenced in a study of beta chain features in type 1 diabetes. General study points: Moderately but significantly shorter TCRB CDR3s were found in Type 1 diabetes patients in all four CD4+ subsets.

Sequenced material consisted of expressed TCRB transcripts (all of the isolated RNA was reverse transcribed). Data came from immunoSEQ multiplex PCR; TCRdb stores just in-frame clones and leaves some out. The profile covers some 27,000 clones, with less than 65% appearing a single time and 2.4% taken by the ten largest. Their cognate antigens are unknown. Sequencing used Tregs from blood. These receptors were obtained from a woman under 40 with type 1 diabetes.

The rearrangement uses TRBV19 and TRBJ2-1, with TRBD2 matching over 12 bases. Germline V CDR1 and CDR2: LNHDA, SQIVND (reference sequence). J lost 4 bases, V lost 4 bases, and 2 bases had no gene match. This CDR3 has 15 residues. The CDR3 loop is CASSRTSGTYNEQFF. The CDR3 DNA reads as TGTGCCAGTAGTAGGACTAGCGGGACGTACAATGAGCAGTTCTTC. Complete variable domain (other parts from reference TRBV19 and TRBJ2-1): DGGITQSPKYLFRKEGQNVTLSCEQNLNHDAMYWYRQDPGQGLRLIYYSQIVNDFQKGDIAEGYSVSREKKESFPLTVTSAQKNPTAFYLCASSRTSGTYNEQFFGPGTRLTVL.

This clone was seen once. This rearrangement joins TRBV28 to TRBJ1-1; D remains ambiguous. Trimming shortened V by 10 bases and J by 2 bases, and 11 bases separated the two germline ends. Per germline, CDR1 MDHEN and CDR2 SYDVKM. The CDR3 consists of 12 residues. The CDR3 protein is CATQILNTEAFF. CDR3 bases: TGTGCCACGCAGATTCTCAACACTGAAGCTTTCTTT.

The rearrangement joins TRBV19 to TRBJ1-1, with 9 bases lining up with TRBD1. CDR1 is LNHDA, CDR2 SQIVND, per germline (reference sequence). J was trimmed by 11 bases and V by 4 bases; bases with no gene match: 14. The CDR3 extends over 15 amino acids. The DNA for the CDR3 is TGTGCCAGTAGTAGAGGGGACAGGGAAGCGGCCGGGGCTTTCTTT. Translating gives CASSRGDREAAGAFF.

This clone is a singleton in its sample. The CDR3 protein is CASSVKGSNEKLFF. The CDR3 nucleotides are TGTGCCAGCAGCGTAAAGGGGTCGAATGAAAAACTGTTTTTT. The gene calls are TRBV5-4 and TRBJ1-4; D perhaps matches TRBD1 (5 bases). CDR1 and CDR2 (germline): SGHNT, YYREEE (reference sequence). The CDR3 extends over 14 amino acids. V shed 4 bases and J shed 5 bases, with 12 bases lying between them.

The genes are TRBV11-3 and TRBJ1-1; tentative D call: TRBD1 (5 bases). V dropped 3 bases and J dropped 4 bases, with 9 bases sitting between them. The CDR3 totals 13 residues. Per germline, CDR1 SGHNT and CDR2 YENEEA. As DNA, the CDR3 is TGTGCCAGCAGCTTCTCTAGGGGCACTGAAGCTTTCTTT. It translates to CASSFSRGTEAFF. The variable domain in full, with the rest retrieved from reference TRBV11-3 and TRBJ1-1, is EAGVVQSPRYKIIEKKQPVAFWCNPISGHNTLYWYLQNLGQGPELLIRYENEEAVDDSQLPKDRFSAERLKGVDSTLKIQPAELGDSAVYLCASSFSRGTEAFFGQGTRLTVV.

Only a few counts were recorded for this clone. The gene calls are TRBV7-2 and TRBJ2-7, with 7 bases fitting TRBD2. The CDR3 totals 15 residues. Germline lookup yields CDR1 SGHTA and CDR2 FQGNSA. J lost 2 bases, V lost 1 base, and 5 bases had no gene match. The CDR3 sequence: CASSLGLAPTYEQYF. The CDR3 DNA reads as TGTGCCAGCAGCTTAGGACTAGCACCAACCTACGAGCAGTACTTC.

The rearrangement joins TRBV27 to TRBJ1-2; D perhaps matches TRBD1 (6 bases). Germline values: CDR1 MNHEY, CDR2 SMNVEV (reference sequence). V lost 5 bases and J 5 bases, leaving 9 bases between the germline ends. This CDR3 has 12 residues. CDR3 loop: CASSTTGYGYTF. CDR3 coding DNA: TGTGCCAGCAGTACTACAGGGTATGGCTACACCTTC.

The J gene is TRBJ1-2, the V gene TRBV30; D is unresolved. CDR1 and CDR2 from the germline V gene are GTSNPN and SVGIG (reference sequence). V was clipped by 0 bases and J by 7 bases, with 9 bases between them. The CDR3 runs to 12 residues. The CDR3 DNA reads TGTGCCTGGAGTGTTCGGGCGGGTGGCTACACCTTC. Translated: CAWSVRAGGYTF.

The chain employs TRBV28 and TRBJ1-2, with D perhaps TRBD1 (6 bases). Looked up from germline, CDR1 is MDHEN and CDR2 is SYDVKM. This CDR3 is built from 15 residues. Trimming removed 4 bases at V and 5 bases at J, with 17 bases between. CDR3: CASSSGGGGGYGYTF. The CDR3 region has the DNA TGTGCCAGCAGTTCTGGTGGTGGGGGCGGGTATGGCTACACCTTC.

The chain uses TRBV4-2 and TRBJ2-7; D is unresolved. Trimming cost V 0 bases and J 4 bases, with 7 bases left between them. CDR3 size: 13 residues. Germline V gene sequence: CDR1 LGHNA, CDR2 YNFKEQ. DNA of the CDR3: TGTGCCAGCAGCCAAGAGGAGACTTACGAGCAGTACTTC. Protein: CASSQEETYEQYF.

This clone was counted only a few times. J is TRBJ2-7 and V is TRBV7-9, with 12 positions matching TRBD2. Germline V gene lookup returns CDR1 SEHNR and CDR2 FQNEAQ (reference sequence). The CDR3 runs to 16 residues. V lost 5 bases to trimming and J lost 4 bases; unmatched junction nucleotides: 9. The CDR3: CASSPHLAGGRYEQYF. The DNA for the CDR3 is TGTGCCAGCAGCCCCCACCTAGCGGGAGGGCGGTACGAGCAGTACTTC.

The chain employs TRBV19 and TRBJ1-2; no clear D gene. Per germline, CDR1 LNHDA and CDR2 SQIVND (reference sequence). V shed 0 bases and J shed 4 bases, with 15 bases lying between them. The length of the CDR3 is 16 residues. The CDR3 is CASSIDRGGHIYGYTF. Written as DNA, the CDR3 is TGTGCCAGTAGTATAGATAGAGGAGGGCATATCTATGGCTACACCTTC.

The chain employs TRBV7-2 and TRBJ1-5; D may be TRBD1 (6 bases). CDR1 SGHTA and CDR2 FQGNSA come from the germline V gene. The CDR3 extends over 15 amino acids. V lost 1 base and J lost 4, with 11 bases in between. The chain's CDR3 is CASSLERGRNQPQHF. The CDR3 nucleotides read TGTGCCAGCAGCTTAGAGCGGGGGCGGAATCAGCCCCAGCATTTT. Together with reference TRBV7-2 and TRBJ1-5, the CDR3 gives the full variable domain: GAGVSQSPSNKVTEKGKDVELRCDPISGHTALYWYRQSLGQGLEFLIYFQGNSAPDKSGLPSDRFSAERTGGSVSTLTIQRTQQEDSAVYLCASSLERGRNQPQHFGDGTRLSIL.

This CDR3 is CASSLADYTEAFF. The CDR3 DNA sequence: TGTGCCAGCAGTTTGGCAGACTACACTGAAGCTTTCTTT. The chain recombines TRBV27 with TRBJ1-1; D is unclear. The germline V and J ends were trimmed by 3 bases and 3 bases, with 8 bases remaining between them. Germline CDR1 reads MNHEY; CDR2 reads SMNVEV (reference sequence). CDR3 size: 13 residues.

In this sample, this clone turned up once. The rearrangement uses TRBV27 and TRBJ2-2; 11 nucleotides match TRBD2. Per the germline V gene, CDR1 is MNHEY and CDR2 is SMNVEV (reference sequence). The CDR3 is 16 amino acids. The junction had 11 bases not matched to a gene; V was cut back by 7 bases and J by 7 bases. CDR3 sequence reads: CASTPTSGSVGGELFF. The CDR3 coding sequence is TGTGCCAGCACTCCTACTAGCGGGAGTGTCGGCGGGGAGCTGTTTTTT.

This chain uses TRBV16 with TRBJ1-5, with a weak D call TRBD1 (5 bases). Germline loops: CDR1 KGHSY, CDR2 FQNENV. Trimming stripped 0 bases from V and 1 base from J, with 7 bases between. The CDR3 covers 15 residues. This CDR3 is CASSQSGQSNQPQHF. CDR3 coding DNA: TGTGCCAGCAGCCAATCTGGACAAAGCAATCAGCCCCAGCATTTT.

This clone was seen a few times. This chain connects TRBV18 to TRBJ2-7; D remains ambiguous. The V end lost 0 bases, the J end lost 6 bases, and 9 bases lay between the germline ends. CDR3 length equals 13 residues. The germline V gene encodes CDR1 KGHSH and CDR2 LQKENI. CDR3 amino acids: CASSPPSSVEQYF. CDR3 DNA: TGTGCCAGCTCACCACCGTCTTCGGTCGAGCAGTACTTC.

CDR3 in amino acids: CASSLGEGNQPQHF. CDR3 coding DNA: TGCGCCAGCAGCTTGGGAGAGGGCAATCAGCCCCAGCATTTT. The chain carries TRBV5-1 and TRBJ1-5; D gene ambiguous. Trimming removed 0 bases from V and 2 bases from J, with 6 bases in between. The germline CDR1 and CDR2 sequences are SGHRS and YFSETQ. This CDR3 contains 14 residues. The full variable domain, its missing parts supplied by reference TRBV5-1 and TRBJ1-5, is KAGVTQTPRYLIKTRGQQVTLSCSPISGHRSVSWYQQTPGQGLQFLFEYFSETQRNKGNFPGRFSGRQFSNSRSEMNVSTLELGDSALYLCASSLGEGNQPQHFGDGTRLSIL.